The clone carrying this T cell receptor (beta chain) was detected only a few times. Repertoires were generated with immunoSEQ multiplex PCR, while TCRdb's copy carries only in-frame clones and drops some. The sample carries about 140,000 clones, approximately 80% recorded once. After removal of 5 bases from V and 7 bases from J, the junction contained 9 bases not matched to a gene. CDR1 is MNHNS and CDR2 is SASEGT in the germline V gene. The CDR3 runs to 14 residues. This record belongs to a study of cytotoxic CD8 clonotypes in ibrutinib-treated CLL. V is TRBV6-1 and J is TRBJ2-7, with TRBD1 identical over 9 bases. The source of this sequence is a human donor with chronic lymphocytic leukemia. The input for sequencing was PBMCs, taken after 36 months of ibrutinib treatment. CDR3 residues: CASSKGQGTREQYF. The CDR3, as DNA: TGTGCCAGCAGTAAGGGACAGGGAACTAGGGAGCAGTACTTC.